This T cell receptor (beta chain) was captured in a study of vaccination and CD4 T cells after COVID-19. Study-wide context: Researchers treated control cultures with a CEFX pool, an HIV-1 Nef pool, or no peptide.

Indicated treatment: roughly ten-day PBMC culture with coronavirus spike peptide pools or control peptides (ViraFEST assay). The CDR3 sequence is 18 residues long. CDR1 is SGHTS and CDR2 is YDEGEE in the germline V gene. V dropped 1 base and J dropped 0; count of bases not matched to a gene: 8. This clonotype was recorded a few times. Its specificity is unknown. The assay that was used to sequence DNA from cultured CD4+ T cells was the Oncomine TCR Beta short-read assay. TCRdb reanalysed the PCR reads using MiXCR and keeps one entry per CDR3 protein. The data show roughly 20,000 distinct CDR3 sequences, just under 55% seen once.

The TCR comes from a human donor who had recovered from COVID-19. This chain uses TRBV5-8 with TRBJ1-5, with TRBD1 matching over 9 bases. The sequencing sample was made of CD4+ T cells from blood, cultured in vitro. The DNA of the CDR3 is TGTGCCAGCAGCTTGATTCTGGACAGGGGATATAGCAATCAGCCCCAGCATTTT. Translated: CASSLILDRGYSNQPQHF.